This TCR beta chain was identified during a study of molecular identifiers for immune sequencing clone quantification. In the study overall: In replicates, RNA from roughly 18,000 or 92,000 naive CD8 cells was split five ways, four sequenced.

The CDR3 totals 12 residues. V was trimmed by 4 bases and J by 10 bases, leaving 13 bases between them. Per the germline V gene, CDR1 is SEHNR and CDR2 is FQNEAQ (reference sequence). Source material for naive CD8 libraries was about 20,000 to 1,100,000 sorted cells, with 10%, 30% or 50% RNA. Naive CD8 T cells were sorted as CD8+CD4-CCR7+CD45RA+. About this clonotype itself: Its antigen is unknown. This sequence may be a read error, since a much larger clone differs from it by one base.

TCRdb fed the PCR reads into MiXCR, producing one record per CDR3 protein. The table lists roughly 630,000 distinct CDR3 sequences, about 25% of them singletons. General observations from the study: In a background of under 1.3 million naive cells, spiked Jurkat TCR RNA from one cell was reportedly detectable.

The chain couples TRBV7-9 to TRBJ1-1; D might be TRBD1 (5 bases). Sequencing used naive CD8+ T cells from blood, with Jurkat cell RNA spiked in. Documented subset: FACS-sorted CD8+CD4-CCR7+CD45RA+ naive T cells. The TCR was taken from a human donor in good health. Some libraries in this study had Jurkat cell RNA spiked in. The CDR3 reads CASSSDSAGAFF. CDR3 bases: TGTGCCAGCAGCTCTGACAGCGCTGGAGCTTTCTTT.